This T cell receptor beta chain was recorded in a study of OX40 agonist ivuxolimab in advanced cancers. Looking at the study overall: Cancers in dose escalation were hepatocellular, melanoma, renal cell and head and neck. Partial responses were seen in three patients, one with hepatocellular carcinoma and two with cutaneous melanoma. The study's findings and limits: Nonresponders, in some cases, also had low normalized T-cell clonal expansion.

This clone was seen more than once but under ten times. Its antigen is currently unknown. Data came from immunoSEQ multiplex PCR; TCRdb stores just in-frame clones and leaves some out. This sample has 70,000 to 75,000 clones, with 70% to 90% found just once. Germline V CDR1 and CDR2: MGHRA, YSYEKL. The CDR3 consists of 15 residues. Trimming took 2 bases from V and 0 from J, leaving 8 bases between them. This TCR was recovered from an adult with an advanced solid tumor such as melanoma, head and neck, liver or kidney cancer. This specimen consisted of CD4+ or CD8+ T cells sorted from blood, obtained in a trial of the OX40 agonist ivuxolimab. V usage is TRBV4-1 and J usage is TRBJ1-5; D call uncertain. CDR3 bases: TGCGCCAGCAGCCAAATAGGGATTAGCAATCAGCCCCAGCATTTT. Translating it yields CASSQIGISNQPQHF.